One T cell receptor (beta chain) is described in this entry. Antigen: not known. Germline lookup yields CDR1 MGHDK and CDR2 SYGVNS. V lost 5 bases to trimming and J lost 0 bases, with 19 bases between them. The CDR3 extends over 17 amino acids. This table comes from immunoSEQ multiplex PCR, and its TCRdb copy is limited to in-frame clones, with some not included. The sample gives roughly 15,000 clones, about 83% of which show up once; 7.5% to 9.5% is in the top ten. The sample originates from a study of brain metastases from non-small cell lung cancer. General study results and limits: Brain metastases had lower T-cell infiltration than primary tumors. In about 64% of brain metastases, T-cell clones were expanded compared with matched primary tumors. Brain metastases shared most TCR repertoire with primaries, with sparse T cells.

The clonotype originates from a donor at least 40 years old with non-small cell lung cancer. The V call is TRBV25-1, the J call TRBJ1-2; D perhaps matches TRBD1 (6 bases). The sequenced sample consisted of primary lung tumor tissue. The CDR3 here is CASSPEGVDLANYGYTF. CDR3 in DNA: TGTGCCAGCAGTCCAGAGGGGGTAGACTTAGCTAACTATGGCTACACCTTC.